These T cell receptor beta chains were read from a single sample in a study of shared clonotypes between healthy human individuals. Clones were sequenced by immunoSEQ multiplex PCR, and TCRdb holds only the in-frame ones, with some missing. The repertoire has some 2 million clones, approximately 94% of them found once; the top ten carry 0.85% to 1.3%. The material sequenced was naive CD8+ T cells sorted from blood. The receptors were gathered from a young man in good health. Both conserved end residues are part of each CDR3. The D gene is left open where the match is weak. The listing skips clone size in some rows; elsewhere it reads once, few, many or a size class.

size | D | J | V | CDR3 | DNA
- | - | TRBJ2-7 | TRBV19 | CASSADEEGTYYEQYF | TGTGCCAGTAGTGCCGATGAGGAGGGGACCTACTACGAGCAGTACTTC
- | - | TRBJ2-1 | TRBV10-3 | CAISPGDEQFF | TGTGCCATCAGTCCTGGAGATGAGCAGTTCTTC
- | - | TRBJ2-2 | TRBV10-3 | CAISEPTTSSDGELFF | TGTGCCATCAGTGAGCCCACCACCAGCTCCGACGGGGAGCTGTTTTTT
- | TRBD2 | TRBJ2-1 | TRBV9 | CASSVGSSGYNEQFF | TGTGCCAGCAGCGTAGGGTCTAGCGGATACAATGAGCAGTTCTTC
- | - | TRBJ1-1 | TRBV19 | CASSITENTEAFF | TGTGCCAGTAGTATAACGGAAAACACTGAAGCTTTCTTT
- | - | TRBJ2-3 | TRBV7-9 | CASSPAGLDGTDTQYF | TGTGCCAGCAGTCCAGCGGGTCTAGACGGCACAGATACGCAGTATTTT
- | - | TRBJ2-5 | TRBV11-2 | CASSGQQETQYF | TGTGCCAGCAGCGGACAACAAGAGACCCAGTACTTC
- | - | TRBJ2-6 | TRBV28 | CASSHLQEAGANVLTF | TGTGCCAGCAGTCACCTTCAGGAGGCTGGGGCCAACGTCCTGACTTTC
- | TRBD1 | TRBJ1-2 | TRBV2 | CASSGTGSTNYGYTF | TGTGCCAGCTCCGGGACAGGGTCTACTAACTATGGCTACACCTTC
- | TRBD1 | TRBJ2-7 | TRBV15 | CATSRVQGDPYEQYF | TGTGCCACCAGCAGAGTCCAGGGGGATCCCTACGAGCAGTACTTC
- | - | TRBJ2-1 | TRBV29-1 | CSAQKGDYNEQFF | TGCAGCGCCCAAAAGGGGGACTACAATGAGCAGTTCTTC
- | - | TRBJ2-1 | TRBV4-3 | CASSQVSGDNEQFF | TGCGCCAGCAGCCAAGTTTCGGGGGACAATGAGCAGTTCTTC
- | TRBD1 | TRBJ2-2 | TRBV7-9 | CASSFSRGQSNTGELFF | TGTGCCAGCAGCTTTAGTCGGGGACAGTCGAACACCGGGGAGCTGTTTTTT
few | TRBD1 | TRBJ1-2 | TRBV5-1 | CASSLLRQGDYGYTF | TGCGCCAGCAGCTTGCTCAGACAGGGGGACTATGGCTACACCTTC
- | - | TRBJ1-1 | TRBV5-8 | CASSPGLAEAFF | TGTGCCAGCAGCCCAGGGCTTGCTGAAGCTTTCTTT
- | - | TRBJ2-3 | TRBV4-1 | CASSQTAGDTDTQYF | TGCGCCAGCAGCCAGACGGCAGGGGACACAGATACGCAGTATTTT
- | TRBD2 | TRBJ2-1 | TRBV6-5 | CASSYPGLAGEDEQFF | TGTGCCAGCAGTTACCCAGGACTAGCGGGAGAGGATGAGCAGTTCTTC
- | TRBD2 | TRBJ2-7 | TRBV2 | CASSELTSGIEQYF | TGTGCCAGCAGTGAACTGACTAGCGGGATCGAGCAGTACTTC
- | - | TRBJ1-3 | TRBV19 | CASSMNIGAGNTIYF | TGTGCCAGTAGTATGAATATCGGGGCCGGCAACACCATATATTTT
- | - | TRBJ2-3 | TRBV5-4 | CASSYNSPDTQYF | TGTGCCAGCAGCTACAATAGCCCCGATACGCAGTATTTT
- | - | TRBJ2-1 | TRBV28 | CASSLRGNRASSYNEQFF | TGTGCCAGCAGTTTACGGGGGAACAGGGCGAGCTCCTACAATGAGCAGTTCTTC
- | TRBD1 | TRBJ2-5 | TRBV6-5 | CASTRTTGGVGAQYF | TGTGCCAGCACCCGGACTACAGGGGGAGTCGGGGCCCAGTACTTC
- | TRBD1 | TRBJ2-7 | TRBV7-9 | CASSVTGVDYEQYF | TGTGCCAGCAGCGTGACAGGGGTGGACTACGAGCAGTACTTC
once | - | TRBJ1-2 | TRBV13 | CASSRGLTDGYTF | TGTGCCAGCAGTCGGGGCTTGACGGATGGCTACACCTTC
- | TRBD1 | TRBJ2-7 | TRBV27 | CASSSAAGTGSFHEQYF | TGTGCCAGCAGTTCGGCGGCTGGGACAGGGTCGTTCCACGAGCAGTACTTC
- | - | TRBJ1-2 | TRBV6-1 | CASSVLGTGIDYTF | TGTGCCAGCAGTGTGCTAGGGACTGGTATTGACTACACCTTC